These T cell receptor beta chains were read from a single sample in a study of T-cell reconstitution after alpha-beta-depleted transplantation in children. A single record per CDR3 protein comes from TCRdb applying MiXCR to the PCR reads. This sample carries a few hundred thousand distinct CDR3 sequences, around two fifths of them seen once, and the ten largest clones take 25% to 30%. This specimen consisted of PBMCs, obtained before TCRalphabeta/CD19-depleted stem cell transplant. The source of these receptors is a girl aged 2 to 10 with aplastic anemia, due to receive a stem cell transplant. Each CDR3 is given with its conserved first and last residue. A D gene is named only where the DNA matches it firmly. Clone size appears in some rows only: once, few, many, or a class for an expanded clone.

cdr3_nt: TGCAGTGCTAGAGAAGGTCTAGCGGGAGGGGTTAAAGGAGACGAGCAGTACTTC; cdr3_aa: CSAREGLAGGVKGDEQYF; v_call: TRBV20-1; j_call: TRBJ2-7; clone_size: few; d_call: TRBD2
cdr3_nt: TGTGCCAGCTCACCACCGGGACTAGTAATCGAGACCCAGTACTTC; cdr3_aa: CASSPPGLVIETQYF; v_call: TRBV18; j_call: TRBJ2-5; clone_size: many; d_call: TRBD2
cdr3_nt: TGTGCCAGCAGCCCCCCACTAGCGGGGTCGCCGATCATGCACTTC; cdr3_aa: CASSPPLAGSPIMHF; v_call: TRBV7-2; j_call: TRBJ2-5; clone_size: .; d_call: TRBD2
cdr3_nt: TGTGCCACCAGCAGAGACGGGGGAGGGGTTGAAAAACTGTTTTTT; cdr3_aa: CATSRDGGGVEKLFF; v_call: TRBV15; j_call: TRBJ1-4; clone_size: .; d_call: .
cdr3_nt: TGTGCCAGCAGCGGAGGACTAGGGGACATCAATCAGCAGTACTTC; cdr3_aa: CASSGGLGDINQQYF; v_call: TRBV7-6; j_call: TRBJ2-7; clone_size: .; d_call: .
cdr3_nt: TGTGCCAGTAGTATTCAGGGGCGGAACACTGAAGCTTTCTTT; cdr3_aa: CASSIQGRNTEAFF; v_call: TRBV19; j_call: TRBJ1-1; clone_size: many; d_call: .
cdr3_nt: TGTGCCAGCAGCGCACCACCCGGGACTAGCGGACGGGGTGAGACCCAGTACTTC; cdr3_aa: CASSAPPGTSGRGETQYF; v_call: TRBV9; j_call: TRBJ2-5; clone_size: .; d_call: TRBD2
cdr3_nt: TGTGCCAGCAGCTTATTAAGCGGGAGGGTGAACAATGAGCAGTTCTTC; cdr3_aa: CASSLLSGRVNNEQFF; v_call: TRBV11-2; j_call: TRBJ2-1; clone_size: .; d_call: TRBD2
cdr3_nt: TGCAGTGCCAGACAGGGAAGTTGGGGCTACACCTTC; cdr3_aa: CSARQGSWGYTF; v_call: TRBV20-1; j_call: TRBJ1-2; clone_size: few; d_call: TRBD1
cdr3_nt: TGTGCCAGCAGCTCCTCGGGTAGGGCCGGGGAGCTGTTTTTT; cdr3_aa: CASSSSGRAGELFF; v_call: TRBV7-9; j_call: TRBJ2-2; clone_size: .; d_call: .
cdr3_nt: TGCAGTGCTAGTGGGCTAGCGAGCACCGGGGAGCTGTTTTTT; cdr3_aa: CSASGLASTGELFF; v_call: TRBV20-1; j_call: TRBJ2-2; clone_size: few; d_call: .
cdr3_nt: TGCAGCGCGGCAGGGGAGACTAGCGGGCAGACCCAGTACTTC; cdr3_aa: CSAAGETSGQTQYF; v_call: TRBV29-1; j_call: TRBJ2-5; clone_size: .; d_call: TRBD2
cdr3_nt: TGCGCCAGCAGCCAAGGGTTCGCAGATGAAGCTTTCTTT; cdr3_aa: CASSQGFADEAFF; v_call: TRBV4-1; j_call: TRBJ1-1; clone_size: few; d_call: .
cdr3_nt: TGCAGCGTTCCAGTGAGCGGGAGAGCTTACAATGAGCAGTTCTTC; cdr3_aa: CSVPVSGRAYNEQFF; v_call: TRBV20-1; j_call: TRBJ2-1; clone_size: many; d_call: TRBD2
cdr3_nt: TGTGCCAGCAGTTTGATGGACAGGGGTGGGGAGACCCAGTACTTC; cdr3_aa: CASSLMDRGGETQYF; v_call: TRBV12-3/TRBV12-4; j_call: TRBJ2-5; clone_size: many; d_call: TRBD1
cdr3_nt: TGTGCCAGCGCGGCCTGGGACAATGAGCAGTTCTTC; cdr3_aa: CASAAWDNEQFF; v_call: TRBV2; j_call: TRBJ2-1; clone_size: few; d_call: .
cdr3_nt: TGCAGTGCCCAGTCAGAGGCGGGAGGGGACTACGAGCAGTACTTC; cdr3_aa: CSAQSEAGGDYEQYF; v_call: TRBV20-1; j_call: TRBJ2-7; clone_size: .; d_call: TRBD2
cdr3_nt: TGTGCCAGCAGCCGAGCCCCTACTAGCGGTGGTAGCGAGCAGTACTTC; cdr3_aa: CASSRAPTSGGSEQYF; v_call: TRBV13; j_call: TRBJ2-7; clone_size: many; d_call: TRBD2